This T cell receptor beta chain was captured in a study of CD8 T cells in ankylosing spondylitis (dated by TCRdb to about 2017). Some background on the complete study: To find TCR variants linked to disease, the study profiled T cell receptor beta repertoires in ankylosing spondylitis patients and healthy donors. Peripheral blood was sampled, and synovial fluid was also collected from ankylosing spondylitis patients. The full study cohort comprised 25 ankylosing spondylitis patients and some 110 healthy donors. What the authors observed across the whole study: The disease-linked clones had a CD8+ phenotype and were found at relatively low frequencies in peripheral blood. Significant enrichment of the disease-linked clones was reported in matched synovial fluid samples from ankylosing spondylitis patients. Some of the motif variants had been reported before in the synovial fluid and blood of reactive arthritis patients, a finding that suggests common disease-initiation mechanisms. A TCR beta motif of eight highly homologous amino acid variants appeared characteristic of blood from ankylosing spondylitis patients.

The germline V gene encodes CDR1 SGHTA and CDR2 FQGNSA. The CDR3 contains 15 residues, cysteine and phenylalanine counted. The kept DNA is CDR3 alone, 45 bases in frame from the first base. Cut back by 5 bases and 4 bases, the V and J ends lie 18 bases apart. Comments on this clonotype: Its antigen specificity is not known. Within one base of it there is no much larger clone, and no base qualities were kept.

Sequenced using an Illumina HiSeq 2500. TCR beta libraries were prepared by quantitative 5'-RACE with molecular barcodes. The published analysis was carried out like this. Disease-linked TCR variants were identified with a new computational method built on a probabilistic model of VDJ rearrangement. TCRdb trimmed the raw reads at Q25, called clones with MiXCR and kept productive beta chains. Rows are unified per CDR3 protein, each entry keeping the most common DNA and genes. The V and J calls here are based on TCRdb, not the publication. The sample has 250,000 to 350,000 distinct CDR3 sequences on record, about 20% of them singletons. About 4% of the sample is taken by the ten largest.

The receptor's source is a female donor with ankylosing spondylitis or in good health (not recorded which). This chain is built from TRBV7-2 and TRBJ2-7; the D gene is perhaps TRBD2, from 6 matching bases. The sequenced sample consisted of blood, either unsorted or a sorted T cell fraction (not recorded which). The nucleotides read TGTGCCAGCAGCGCGTCTAGGGCGGGGTCATACGAGCAGTACTTC. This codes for CASSASRAGSYEQYF.